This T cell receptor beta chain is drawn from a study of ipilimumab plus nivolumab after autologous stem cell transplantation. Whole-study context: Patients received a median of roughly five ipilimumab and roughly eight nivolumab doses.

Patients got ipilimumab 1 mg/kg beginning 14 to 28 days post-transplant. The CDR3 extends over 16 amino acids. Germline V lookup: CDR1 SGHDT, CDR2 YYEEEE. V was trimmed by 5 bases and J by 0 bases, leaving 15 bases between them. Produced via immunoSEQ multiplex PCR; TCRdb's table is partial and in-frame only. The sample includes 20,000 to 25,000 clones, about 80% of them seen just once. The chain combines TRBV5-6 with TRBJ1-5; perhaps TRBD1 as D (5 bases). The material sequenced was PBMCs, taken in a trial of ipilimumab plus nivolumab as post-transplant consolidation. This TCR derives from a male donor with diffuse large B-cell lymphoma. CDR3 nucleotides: TGTGCCAGCAGTCGCGGACGGACATATAGCAATCAGCCCCAGCATTTT. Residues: CASSRGRTYSNQPQHF.